A selection of T cell receptor beta chains follows, all from one sample in a study of blood T cells in healthy people across ages. TCRdb passed the 5' RACE reads through MiXCR, listing each CDR3 protein once. The sample lists about 1 million distinct CDR3 sequences, less than 50% occurring once. Sample: blood. These receptors all come from a woman between 55 and 75 years old in good health. The CDR3 runs from the conserved cysteine through the conserved F or W. D genes are given only for firm matches. Size is omitted from some rows. Given values are once, few, many or a class for expanded clones.

TGTGCCAGCAGCTTAGACACAAACACAGATACGCAGTATTTT | CASSLDTNTDTQYF | NA | TRBJ2-3 | TRBV11-2 | NA
TGCAGTGCTTACCTAGCGGGAGCAGGACAAGAGACCCAGTACTTC | CSAYLAGAGQETQYF | TRBD2 | TRBJ2-5 | TRBV20-1 | few
TGCAGCGCCAAGGGGGGAGGAACCTACAATGAGCAGTTCTTC | CSAKGGGTYNEQFF | NA | TRBJ2-1 | TRBV29-1 | few
TGTGCCAGCAGTGAATATAGAGCGGCAGGGGAGCAGTACTTC | CASSEYRAAGEQYF | NA | TRBJ2-7 | TRBV25-1 | few
TGTGCCAGCAGTACCTCTACTCTAGAACCCGGGGAGCTGTTTTTT | CASSTSTLEPGELFF | NA | TRBJ2-2 | TRBV25-1 | NA
TGTGCCAGCAGCGCTGGGAGGGCCTACAATGAGCAGTACTTC | CASSAGRAYNEQYF | TRBD2 | TRBJ2-7 | TRBV9 | once
TGTGCCAGCAACTACCAAAGAGGGGGGGCCTTAGAGACCCAGTACTTC | CASNYQRGGALETQYF | NA | TRBJ2-5 | TRBV7-9 | NA
TGCAGTGCTAGAGATTACCCAAGCGTCGGGACTAGCTACGAGCAGTACTTC | CSARDYPSVGTSYEQYF | TRBD2 | TRBJ2-7 | TRBV20-1 | NA
TGCGCCGGCAGCGTCACTAGTGGGGCCTACAATGAGCAGTTCTTC | CAGSVTSGAYNEQFF | NA | TRBJ2-1 | TRBV5-1 | NA
TGTGCCAGCAGCATATCCGAAGGGGAGAGCTCCTACGAGCAGTACTTC | CASSISEGESSYEQYF | NA | TRBJ2-7 | TRBV11-2 | NA